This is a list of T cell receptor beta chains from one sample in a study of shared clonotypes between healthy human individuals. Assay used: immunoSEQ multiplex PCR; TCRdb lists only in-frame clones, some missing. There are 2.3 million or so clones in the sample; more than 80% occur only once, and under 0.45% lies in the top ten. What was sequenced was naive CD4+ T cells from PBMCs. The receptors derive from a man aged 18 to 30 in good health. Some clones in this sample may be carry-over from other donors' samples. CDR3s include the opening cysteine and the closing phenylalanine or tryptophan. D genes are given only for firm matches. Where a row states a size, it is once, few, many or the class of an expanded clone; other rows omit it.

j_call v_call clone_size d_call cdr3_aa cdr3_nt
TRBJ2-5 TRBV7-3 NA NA CASSRGLQETQYF TGTGCCAGCAGCCGTGGACTACAAGAGACCCAGTACTTC
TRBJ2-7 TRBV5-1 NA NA CASSLVSQVHYEQYF TGCGCCAGCAGCTTGGTTTCCCAGGTCCACTACGAGCAGTACTTC
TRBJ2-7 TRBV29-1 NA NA CSVEDLGGAEQYF TGCAGCGTTGAAGATCTAGGAGGGGCCGAGCAGTACTTC
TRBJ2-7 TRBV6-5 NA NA CASLRRDGIPEQYF TGTGCCAGCCTCCGGAGGGACGGCATCCCCGAGCAGTACTTC
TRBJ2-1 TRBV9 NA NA CASSPRGNGFLNEQFF TGTGCCAGCAGCCCACGTGGAAATGGATTCCTAAATGAGCAGTTCTTC
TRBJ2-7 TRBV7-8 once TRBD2 CASSLEVLAGAYEQYF TGTGCCAGCAGCTTAGAAGTTTTGGCGGGAGCCTACGAGCAGTACTTC
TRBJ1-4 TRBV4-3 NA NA CASSQDGAGINEKLFF TGCGCCAGCAGCCAAGACGGGGCAGGGATAAATGAAAAACTGTTTTTT
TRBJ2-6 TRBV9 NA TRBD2 CASSVGTSRSLGSGANVLTF TGTGCCAGCAGCGTCGGGACTAGCAGGTCGTTAGGCTCTGGGGCCAACGTCCTGACTTTC
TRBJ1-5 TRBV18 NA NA CASSPPSGRESQPQHF TGTGCCAGCTCACCACCTTCGGGCAGGGAAAGTCAGCCCCAGCATTTT
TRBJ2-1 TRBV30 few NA CACHRGLAFNEQFF TGTGCCTGCCATCGGGGGCTAGCGTTTAATGAGCAGTTCTTC
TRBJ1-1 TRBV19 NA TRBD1 CASSDRGRLGEAFF TGTGCCAGTAGTGACAGGGGGCGCTTGGGTGAAGCTTTCTTT
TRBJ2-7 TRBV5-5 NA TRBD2 CASSLGVAGGRRDVQYF TGTGCCAGCAGTCTTGGGGTAGCGGGAGGACGACGAGATGTGCAGTACTTC
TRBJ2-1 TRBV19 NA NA CASSIDRGASHNEQFF TGTGCCAGTAGTATAGATCGGGGGGCCAGCCACAATGAGCAGTTCTTC
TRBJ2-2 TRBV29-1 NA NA CSVEAIQGAGELFF TGCAGCGTTGAGGCTATTCAGGGCGCCGGGGAGCTGTTTTTT
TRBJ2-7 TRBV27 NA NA CASSYRGDAYEQYF TGTGCCAGCAGTTACCGTGGGGACGCCTACGAGCAGTACTTC
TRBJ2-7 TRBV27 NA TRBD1 CASSMRTGWVHEQYF TGTGCCAGCAGTATGCGGACAGGGTGGGTCCACGAGCAGTACTTC
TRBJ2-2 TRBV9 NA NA CASSLPPGTKNTGELFF TGTGCCAGCAGCCTCCCTCCCGGGACAAAGAACACCGGGGAGCTGTTTTTT
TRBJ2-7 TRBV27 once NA CASSLRAGKTYEQYF TGTGCCAGCAGTTTAAGGGCGGGGAAAACCTACGAGCAGTACTTC
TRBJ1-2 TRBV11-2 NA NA CASSFGLEGNYGYTF TGTGCCAGCAGCTTCGGACTGGAGGGGAACTATGGCTACACCTTC
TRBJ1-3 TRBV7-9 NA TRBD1 CVSRDSSGNTIYF TGTGTCAGCAGGGACAGCTCTGGAAACACCATATATTTT
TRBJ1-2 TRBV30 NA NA CAWSVSAEPYYGYTF TGTGCCTGGAGTGTTTCGGCAGAACCTTACTATGGCTACACCTTC
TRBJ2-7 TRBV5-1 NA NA CASSLTGPLGYEQYF TGCGCCAGCAGCTTGACGGGGCCGTTAGGCTACGAGCAGTACTTC
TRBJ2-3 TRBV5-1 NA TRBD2 CASSLVGLAGSTDTQYF TGCGCCAGCAGCTTGGTGGGACTAGCGGGGAGCACAGATACGCAGTATTTT
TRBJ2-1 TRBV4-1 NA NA CASSQPFSGPRGNEQFF TGCGCCAGCAGCCAACCCTTCTCCGGACCTAGGGGCAATGAGCAGTTCTTC
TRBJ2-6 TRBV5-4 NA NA CASSITGANVLTF TGTGCCAGCAGCATAACTGGGGCCAACGTCCTGACTTTC
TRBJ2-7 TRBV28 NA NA CASSGGGSRDEQYF TGTGCCAGCAGTGGAGGGGGGTCCCGGGACGAGCAGTACTTC
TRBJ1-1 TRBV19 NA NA CASRRMGAMDTEAFF TGTGCCAGCCGACGGATGGGGGCGATGGACACTGAAGCTTTCTTT
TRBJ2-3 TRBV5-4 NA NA CASSSTSSGTDTQYF TGTGCCAGCAGCTCTACTAGCTCGGGCACAGATACGCAGTATTTT
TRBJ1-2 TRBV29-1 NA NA CSVGPGFYGYTF TGCAGCGTTGGTCCGGGGTTCTATGGCTACACCTTC
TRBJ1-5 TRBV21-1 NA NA CASSKDRAGQPQHF TGTGCCAGCAGCAAGGACAGGGCGGGTCAGCCCCAGCATTTT
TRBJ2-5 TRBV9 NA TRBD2 CASSVGSASGTQETQYF TGTGCCAGCAGCGTAGGCTCGGCTAGCGGGACTCAAGAGACCCAGTACTTC
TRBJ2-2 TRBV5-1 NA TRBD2 CASSTGLAGVNTGELFF TGCGCCAGCAGCACGGGACTAGCGGGAGTTAACACCGGGGAGCTGTTTTTT
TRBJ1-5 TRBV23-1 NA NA CASSQSGQPQHF TGCGCCAGCAGTCAATCGGGACAGCCCCAGCATTTT
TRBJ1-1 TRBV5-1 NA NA CASSLTRPGDTEAFF TGCGCCAGCAGCTTGACCCGCCCGGGGGACACTGAAGCTTTCTTT
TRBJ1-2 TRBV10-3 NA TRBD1 CAISRQGEVEGYTF TGTGCCATCAGCAGACAGGGCGAAGTGGAAGGCTACACCTTC
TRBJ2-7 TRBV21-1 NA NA CASSKGGTGQYEQYF TGTGCCAGCAGCAAAGGAGGGACAGGGCAATACGAGCAGTACTTC
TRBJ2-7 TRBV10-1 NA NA CASSGTMSPYEQYF TGCGCCAGCAGTGGGACGATGTCCCCCTACGAGCAGTACTTC
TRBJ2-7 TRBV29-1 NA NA CSVDKSGGSYEQYF TGCAGCGTTGATAAATCCGGGGGTTCCTACGAGCAGTACTTC
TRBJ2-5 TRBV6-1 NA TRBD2 CASSEGLAGGLWETQYF TGTGCCAGCAGTGAAGGACTAGCGGGAGGGCTGTGGGAGACCCAGTACTTC
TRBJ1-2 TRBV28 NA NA CASIARRTSIRGYTF TGTGCCAGCATCGCTAGGAGGACCAGTATAAGGGGCTACACCTTC
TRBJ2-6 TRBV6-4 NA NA CASSPTGTNSGANVLTF TGTGCCAGCAGTCCTACCGGGACCAACTCTGGGGCCAACGTCCTGACTTTC
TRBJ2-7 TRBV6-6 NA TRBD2 CASSYRGGNIDEQYF TGTGCCAGCAGTTACCGCGGGGGGAATATCGACGAGCAGTACTTC
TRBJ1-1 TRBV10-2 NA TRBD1 CASRPYRGSTEAFF TGCGCCAGCAGACCCTACAGGGGATCAACTGAAGCTTTCTTT
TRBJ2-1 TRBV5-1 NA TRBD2 CASSLATSGRHEQFF TGCGCCAGCAGCTTGGCGACTAGCGGGAGACATGAGCAGTTCTTC
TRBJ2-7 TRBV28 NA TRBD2 CASRSSGTSNEQYF TGTGCCAGCAGGTCGAGCGGGACTAGTAACGAGCAGTACTTC
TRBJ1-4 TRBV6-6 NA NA CASSRRDGGNEKLFF TGTGCCAGCAGTCGCAGGGACGGAGGAAATGAAAAACTGTTTTTT
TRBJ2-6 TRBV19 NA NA CASSYSAGVYSGANVLTF TGTGCCAGTAGTTATTCTGCAGGGGTCTACTCTGGGGCCAACGTCCTGACTTTC
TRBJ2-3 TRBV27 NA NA CASVKRGTDTQYF TGTGCCAGCGTTAAGCGGGGCACAGATACGCAGTATTTT
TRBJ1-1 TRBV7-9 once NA CASSFFEIMNTEAFF TGTGCCAGCAGCTTTTTCGAGATAATGAACACTGAAGCTTTCTTT
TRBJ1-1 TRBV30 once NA CAWERGGTEAFF TGTGCCTGGGAAAGAGGAGGCACTGAAGCTTTCTTT
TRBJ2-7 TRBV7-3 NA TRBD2 CASSSTSGTNHEQYF TGTGCCAGCAGCTCAACCTCCGGGACTAACCACGAGCAGTACTTC
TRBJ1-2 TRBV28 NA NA CASSPQGSVYGYTF TGTGCCAGCAGTCCGCAGGGCTCCGTCTATGGCTACACCTTC